This T cell receptor beta chain was sequenced in a study of T cell changes during pregnancy in multiple sclerosis. Assay: immunoSEQ multiplex PCR; the TCRdb copy retains only in-frame clones and omits some. Of more than 80,000 clones in the sample, around 92% were seen once. Trimming pared 4 bases from V and 4 bases from J, leaving 10 bases between. This CDR3 contains 13 residues. Germline CDR1 MNHEY, CDR2 SVGAGI. This sequence joins TRBV6-5 and TRBJ1-1, with D unresolved. The material was peripheral blood, obtained after pregnancy. This TCR derives from a female donor with multiple sclerosis, enrolled in a pregnancy study. CDR3 region: CASSWQWATEAFF. CDR3 DNA sequence: TGTGCCAGCAGTTGGCAGTGGGCCACTGAAGCTTTCTTT.